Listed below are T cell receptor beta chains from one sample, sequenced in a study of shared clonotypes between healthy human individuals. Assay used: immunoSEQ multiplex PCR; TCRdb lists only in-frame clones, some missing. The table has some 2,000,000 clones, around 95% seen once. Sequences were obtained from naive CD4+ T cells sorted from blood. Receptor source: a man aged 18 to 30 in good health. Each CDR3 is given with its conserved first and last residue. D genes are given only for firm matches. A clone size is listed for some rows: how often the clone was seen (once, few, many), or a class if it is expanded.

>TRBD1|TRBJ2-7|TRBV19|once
TGTGCCAGTAAACCGGGACAGGGGTCCTACGAGCAGTACTTC
CASKPGQGSYEQYF
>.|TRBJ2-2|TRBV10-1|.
TGCGCCAGCAGTGAGTCGGCTAGTCTCGGGGAGCTGTTTTTT
CASSESASLGELFF
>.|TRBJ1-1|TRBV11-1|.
TGTGCCAGCAGCTTAGATCGGGGGCAGGGGAACACTGAAGCTTTCTTT
CASSLDRGQGNTEAFF
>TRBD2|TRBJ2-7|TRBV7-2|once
TGTGCCAGCAGCTCCCTCAGGGAGGGGAGAGAGCAGTACTTC
CASSSLREGREQYF
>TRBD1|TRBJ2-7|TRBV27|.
TGTGCCAGCAGACGGGGACAGGGGGGCTACGAGCAGTACTTC
CASRRGQGGYEQYF
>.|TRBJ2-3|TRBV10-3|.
TGTGCCATCAGTGCGCCTAGCACAGATACGCAGTATTTT
CAISAPSTDTQYF
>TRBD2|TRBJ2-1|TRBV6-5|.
TGTGCCAGCAGACCGCTCCGCGGGGGGGCCAATGAGCAGTTCTTC
CASRPLRGGANEQFF
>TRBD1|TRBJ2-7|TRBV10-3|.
TGTGCCATCAGTGAAACCCCTCCAGGGGGAAACTACGAGCAGTACTTC
CAISETPPGGNYEQYF
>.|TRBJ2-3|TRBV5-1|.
TGCGCCAGCAGCCAACTTAGCGGCCTCACAGATACGCAGTATTTT
CASSQLSGLTDTQYF
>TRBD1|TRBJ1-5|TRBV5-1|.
TGCGCCAGCAGCTCGCAGGGGGGCCTCAATCAGCCCCAGCATTTT
CASSSQGGLNQPQHF
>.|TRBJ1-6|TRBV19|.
TGTGCCAGTAGTATGCAGGGGAGCCGGTCACCCCTCCACTTT
CASSMQGSRSPLHF
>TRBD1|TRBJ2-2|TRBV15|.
TGTGCCACCAGCAGAGAGACCCTGGGACAGTCGTCCCGGGAGCTGTTTTTT
CATSRETLGQSSRELFF
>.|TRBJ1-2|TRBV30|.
TGTGCCTGGAGTCCGGACCGAACCTTGTATGGCTACACCTTC
CAWSPDRTLYGYTF
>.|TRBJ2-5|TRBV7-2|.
TGTGCCAGCAGCCCTGTGTGGGGCCAAGAGACCCAGTACTTC
CASSPVWGQETQYF
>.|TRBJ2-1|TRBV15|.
TGTGCCACCAGCAGAGCTGGGACCCCCTCGAATGAGCAGTTCTTC
CATSRAGTPSNEQFF
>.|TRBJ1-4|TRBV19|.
TGTGCCAGTAGTAAGTTCGGGGCAGGCGTAAATGAAAAACTGTTTTTT
CASSKFGAGVNEKLFF
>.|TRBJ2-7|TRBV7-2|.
TGTGCCAGCAGCTTAGGAGCTAGTCAGGGTAATTTCTACGAGCAGTACTTC
CASSLGASQGNFYEQYF
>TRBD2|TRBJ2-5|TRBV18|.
TGTGCCAGCTCACCGGCGGGAGTTGGTGTGACCCAGTACTTC
CASSPAGVGVTQYF
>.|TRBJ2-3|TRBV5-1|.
TGCGCCAGCAGCTTGGTGGAGTGGGATACGCAGTATTTT
CASSLVEWDTQYF
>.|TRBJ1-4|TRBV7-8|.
TGTGCCAGCAGCGCCAGGCAAGCAACTAATGAAAAACTGTTTTTT
CASSARQATNEKLFF
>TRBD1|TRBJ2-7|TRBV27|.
TGTGCCAGCAGCAACTCACAGGGGGCCTACGAGCAGTACTTC
CASSNSQGAYEQYF
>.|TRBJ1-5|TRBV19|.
TGTGCCAGTAGTATGCTCCAGGGACAGCCCCAGCATTTT
CASSMLQGQPQHF